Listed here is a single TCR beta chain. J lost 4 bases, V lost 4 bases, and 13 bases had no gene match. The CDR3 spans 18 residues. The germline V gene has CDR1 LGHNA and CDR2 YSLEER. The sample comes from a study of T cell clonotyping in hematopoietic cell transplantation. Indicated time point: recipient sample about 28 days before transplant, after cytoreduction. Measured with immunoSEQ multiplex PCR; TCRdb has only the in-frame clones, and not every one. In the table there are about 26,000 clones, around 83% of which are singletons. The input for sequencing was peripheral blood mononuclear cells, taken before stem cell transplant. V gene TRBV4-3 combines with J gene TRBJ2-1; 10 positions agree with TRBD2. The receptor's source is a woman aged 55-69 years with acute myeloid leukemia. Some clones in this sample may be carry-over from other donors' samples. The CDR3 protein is CASSPLAGGSPLYNEQFF. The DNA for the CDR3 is TGCGCCAGCAGCCCATTAGCGGGGGGAAGCCCCTTATACAATGAGCAGTTCTTC.